This T cell receptor beta chain was recorded in a study of blood T cell repertoires in COVID-19. About the research overall: Both acute and convalescent COVID-19 samples were obtained from the United States, Italy and Spain.

Germline V lookup: CDR1 SGHVS, CDR2 FQNEAQ. Deletions cut 2 bases from V and 6 bases from J, with 13 bases between. The CDR3 length is 14 residues. Sequencing was performed with immunoSEQ multiplex PCR; in TCRdb, only in-frame clones are kept and a portion is missing. Found here are around 400,000 clones, roughly 90% of them singletons; the top ten hold around 1.3%. The origin of this receptor is a man in his forties with acute or convalescent COVID-19. This chain connects TRBV7-8 to TRBJ1-1, with D unclear. Material: peripheral blood. CDR3 amino acids: CASSLTLAPAEAFF. CDR3 DNA: TGTGCCAGCAGCTTAACACTAGCCCCGGCTGAAGCTTTCTTT.